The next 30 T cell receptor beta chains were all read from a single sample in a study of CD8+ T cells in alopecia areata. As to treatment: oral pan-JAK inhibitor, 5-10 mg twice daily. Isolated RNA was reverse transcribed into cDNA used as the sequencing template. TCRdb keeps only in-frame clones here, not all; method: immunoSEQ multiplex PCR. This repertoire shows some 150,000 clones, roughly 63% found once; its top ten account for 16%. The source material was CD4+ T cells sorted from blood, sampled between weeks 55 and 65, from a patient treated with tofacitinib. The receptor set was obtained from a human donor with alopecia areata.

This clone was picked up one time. The CDR3 spells CASSTGTRSDTQYF. The CDR3 DNA reads TGTGCCAGCAGTACCGGGACGAGGAGCGATACGCAGTATTTT. This chain uses TRBV2 with TRBJ2-3, with D perhaps being TRBD1 or TRBD2 (5 bases each). V was shortened by 5 bases and J by 6 bases, with 15 bases between the two germline ends. Germline V CDR1 and CDR2: SNHLY, FYNNEI. CDR3 size: 14 residues.

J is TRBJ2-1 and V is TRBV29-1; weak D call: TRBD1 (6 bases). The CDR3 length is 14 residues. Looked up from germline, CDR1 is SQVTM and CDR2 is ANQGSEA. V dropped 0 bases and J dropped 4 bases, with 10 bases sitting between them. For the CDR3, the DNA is TGCAGCGTTGAAGAGTGGACAGAGTACAATGAGCAGTTCTTC. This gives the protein CSVEEWTEYNEQFF.

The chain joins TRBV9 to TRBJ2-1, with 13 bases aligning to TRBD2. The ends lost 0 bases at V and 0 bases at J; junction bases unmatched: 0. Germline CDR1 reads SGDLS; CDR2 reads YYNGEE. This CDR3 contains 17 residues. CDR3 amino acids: CASSVGLAGGSYNEQFF. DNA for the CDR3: TGTGCCAGCAGCGTAGGACTAGCGGGGGGCTCCTACAATGAGCAGTTCTTC.

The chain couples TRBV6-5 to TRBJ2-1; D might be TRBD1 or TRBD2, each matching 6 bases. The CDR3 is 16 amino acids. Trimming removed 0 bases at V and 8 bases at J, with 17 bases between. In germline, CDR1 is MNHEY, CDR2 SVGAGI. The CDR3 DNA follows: TGTGCCAGCAGTTACTCCGGGGGCACCGGCTGGGATGAGCAGTTCTTC. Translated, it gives CASSYSGGTGWDEQFF.

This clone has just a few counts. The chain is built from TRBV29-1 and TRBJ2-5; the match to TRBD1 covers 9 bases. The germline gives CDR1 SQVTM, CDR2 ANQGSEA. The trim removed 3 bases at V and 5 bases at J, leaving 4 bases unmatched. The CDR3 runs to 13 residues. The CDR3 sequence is CSVEGTGSETQYF. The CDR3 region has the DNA TGCAGCGTTGAGGGGACAGGGTCGGAGACCCAGTACTTC. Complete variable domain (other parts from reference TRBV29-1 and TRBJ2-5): SAVISQKPSRDICQRGTSLTIQCQVDSQVTMMFWYRQQPGQSLTLIATANQGSEATYESGFVIDKFPISRPNLTFSTLTVSNMSPEDSSIYLCSVEGTGSETQYFGPGTRLLVL.

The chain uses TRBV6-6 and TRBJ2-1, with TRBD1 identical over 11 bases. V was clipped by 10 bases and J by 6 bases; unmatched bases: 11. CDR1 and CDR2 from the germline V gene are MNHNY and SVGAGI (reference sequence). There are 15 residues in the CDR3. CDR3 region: CAITLPGTGGNEQFF. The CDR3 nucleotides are TGTGCCATAACGCTCCCCGGGACAGGGGGCAATGAGCAGTTCTTC.

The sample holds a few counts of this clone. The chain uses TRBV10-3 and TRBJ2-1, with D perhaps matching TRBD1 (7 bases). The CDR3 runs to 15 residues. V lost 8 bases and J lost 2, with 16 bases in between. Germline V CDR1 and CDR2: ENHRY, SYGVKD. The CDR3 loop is CAIPKGGTAYNEQFF. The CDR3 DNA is TGTGCCATCCCAAAGGGCGGGACAGCCTACAATGAGCAGTTCTTC.

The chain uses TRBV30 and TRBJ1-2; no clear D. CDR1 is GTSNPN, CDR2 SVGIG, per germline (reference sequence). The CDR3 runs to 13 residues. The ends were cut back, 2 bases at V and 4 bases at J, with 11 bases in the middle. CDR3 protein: CAWSKGNTYGYTF. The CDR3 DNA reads TGTGCCTGGAGTAAAGGAAACACCTATGGCTACACCTTC.

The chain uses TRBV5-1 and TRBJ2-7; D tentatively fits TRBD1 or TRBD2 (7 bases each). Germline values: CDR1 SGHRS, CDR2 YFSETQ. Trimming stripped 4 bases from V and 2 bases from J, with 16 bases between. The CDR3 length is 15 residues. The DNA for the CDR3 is TGCGCCAGCAGCAGCGGGACAGTCAGTGCCTACGAGCAGTACTTC. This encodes CASSSGTVSAYEQYF.

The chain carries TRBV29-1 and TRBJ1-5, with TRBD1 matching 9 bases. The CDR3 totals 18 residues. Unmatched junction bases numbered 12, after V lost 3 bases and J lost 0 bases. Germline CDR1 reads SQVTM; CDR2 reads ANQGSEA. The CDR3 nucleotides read TGCAGCGTTGATGGGGGTGAGGACAGGGGCCTTAGCAATCAGCCCCAGCATTTT. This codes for CSVDGGEDRGLSNQPQHF.

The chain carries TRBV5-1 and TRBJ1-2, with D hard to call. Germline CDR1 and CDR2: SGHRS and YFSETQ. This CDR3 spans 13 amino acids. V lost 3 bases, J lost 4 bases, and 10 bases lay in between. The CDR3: CASSWEGVYGYTF. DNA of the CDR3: TGCGCCAGCAGCTGGGAAGGAGTCTATGGCTACACCTTC.

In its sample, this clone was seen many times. Here the CDR3 reads CASSPPGQRGGTQYF. The CDR3, as DNA: TGTGCCAGCAGCCCCCCGGGACAAAGAGGAGGGACCCAGTACTTC. The V call is TRBV7-9, the J call TRBJ2-5; D may be TRBD1 (6 bases). V was clipped by 5 bases and J by 7 bases, with 20 bases between them. Per germline, CDR1 SEHNR and CDR2 FQNEAQ (reference sequence). The CDR3 totals 15 residues.

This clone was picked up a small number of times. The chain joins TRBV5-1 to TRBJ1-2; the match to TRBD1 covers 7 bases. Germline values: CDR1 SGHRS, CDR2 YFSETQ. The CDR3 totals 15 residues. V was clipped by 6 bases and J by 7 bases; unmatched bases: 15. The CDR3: CASTNGLTGTIGYTF. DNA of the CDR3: TGCGCCAGCACCAACGGATTGACAGGGACTATTGGCTACACCTTC.

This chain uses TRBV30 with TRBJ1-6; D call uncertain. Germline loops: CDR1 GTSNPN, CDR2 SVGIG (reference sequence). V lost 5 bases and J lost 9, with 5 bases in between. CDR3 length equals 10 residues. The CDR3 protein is CAWGSSPLHF. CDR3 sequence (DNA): TGTGCCTGGGGATCTTCACCCCTCCACTTT.

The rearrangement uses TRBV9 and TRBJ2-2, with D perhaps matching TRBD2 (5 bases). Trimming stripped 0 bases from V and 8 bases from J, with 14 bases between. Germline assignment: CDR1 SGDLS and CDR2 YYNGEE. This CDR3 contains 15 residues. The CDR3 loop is CASSVVGEGLGELFF. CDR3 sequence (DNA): TGTGCCAGCAGCGTAGTTGGGGAAGGACTTGGGGAGCTGTTTTTT.

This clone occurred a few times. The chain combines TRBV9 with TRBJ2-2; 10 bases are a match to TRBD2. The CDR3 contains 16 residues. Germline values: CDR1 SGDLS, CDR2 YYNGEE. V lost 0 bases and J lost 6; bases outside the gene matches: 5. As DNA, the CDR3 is TGTGCCAGCAGCGTAGGGCTAGCGGGGGACCCCGGGGAGCTGTTTTTT. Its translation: CASSVGLAGDPGELFF.

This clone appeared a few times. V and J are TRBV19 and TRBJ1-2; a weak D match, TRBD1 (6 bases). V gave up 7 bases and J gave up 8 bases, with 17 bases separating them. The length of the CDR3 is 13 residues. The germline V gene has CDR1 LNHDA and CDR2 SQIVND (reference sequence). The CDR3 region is CASTADRTSGYTF. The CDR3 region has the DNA TGTGCCAGTACCGCTGACAGGACAAGCGGCTACACCTTC.

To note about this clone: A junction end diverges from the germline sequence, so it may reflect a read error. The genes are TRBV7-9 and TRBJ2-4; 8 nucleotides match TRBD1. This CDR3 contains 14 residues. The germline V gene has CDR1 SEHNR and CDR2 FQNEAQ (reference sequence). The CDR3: CASSPWPGQGEGNF. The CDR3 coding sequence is TGTGCCAGCAGCCCTTGGCCCGGACAGGGCGAGGGGAACTTC.

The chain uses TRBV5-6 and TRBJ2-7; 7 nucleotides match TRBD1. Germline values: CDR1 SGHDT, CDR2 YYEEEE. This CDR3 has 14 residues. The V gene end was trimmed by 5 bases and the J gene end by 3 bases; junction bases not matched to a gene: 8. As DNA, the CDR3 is TGTGCCAGCAGGGTGACAGGGAGAAGCTACGAGCAGTACTTC. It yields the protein CASRVTGRSYEQYF.

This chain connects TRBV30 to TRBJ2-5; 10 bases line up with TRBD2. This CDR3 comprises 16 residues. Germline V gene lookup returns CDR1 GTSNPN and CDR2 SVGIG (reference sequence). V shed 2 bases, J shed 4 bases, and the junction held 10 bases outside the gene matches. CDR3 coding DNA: TGTGCCTGGAGTTTAGGTAGCGGGGGGCCCACAGAGACCCAGTACTTC. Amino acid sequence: CAWSLGSGGPTETQYF.

Here the CDR3 DNA reads TGTGCCAGCAGCCCAACCGGACAGGGCATTCAGTACTTC. Amino acid sequence: CASSPTGQGIQYF. The V and J genes are TRBV7-3 and TRBJ2-4; 8 positions agree with TRBD1. This CDR3 has 13 amino acids. CDR1 and CDR2 from the germline V gene are SGHTA and FQGTGA. V was pared by 5 bases and J by 9 bases, with 6 bases of the junction left unmatched.

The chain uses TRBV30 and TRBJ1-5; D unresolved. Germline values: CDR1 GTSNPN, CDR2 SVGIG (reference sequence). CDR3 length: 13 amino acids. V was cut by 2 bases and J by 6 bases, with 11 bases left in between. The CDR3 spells CAWSRGVGQPQHF. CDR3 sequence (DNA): TGTGCCTGGAGTCGTGGGGTGGGTCAGCCCCAGCATTTT.

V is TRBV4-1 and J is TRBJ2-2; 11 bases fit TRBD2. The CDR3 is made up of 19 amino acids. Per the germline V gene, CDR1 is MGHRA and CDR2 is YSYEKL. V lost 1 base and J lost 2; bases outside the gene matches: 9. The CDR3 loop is CASSQAATSGALNTGELFF. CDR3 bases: TGCGCCAGCAGCCAAGCCGCGACTAGCGGGGCTCTTAACACCGGGGAGCTGTTTTTT.

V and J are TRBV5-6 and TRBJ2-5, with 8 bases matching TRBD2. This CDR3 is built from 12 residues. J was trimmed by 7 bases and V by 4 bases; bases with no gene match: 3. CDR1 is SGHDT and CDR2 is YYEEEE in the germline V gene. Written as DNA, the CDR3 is TGTGCCAGCAGCGGCGCGGGGGGGACCCAGTACTTC. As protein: CASSGAGGTQYF.

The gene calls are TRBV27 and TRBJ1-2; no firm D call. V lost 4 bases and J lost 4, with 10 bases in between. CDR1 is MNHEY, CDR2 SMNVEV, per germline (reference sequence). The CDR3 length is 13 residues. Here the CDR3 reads CASSSQRSYGYTF. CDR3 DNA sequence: TGTGCCAGCAGTTCCCAGAGGTCCTATGGCTACACCTTC.

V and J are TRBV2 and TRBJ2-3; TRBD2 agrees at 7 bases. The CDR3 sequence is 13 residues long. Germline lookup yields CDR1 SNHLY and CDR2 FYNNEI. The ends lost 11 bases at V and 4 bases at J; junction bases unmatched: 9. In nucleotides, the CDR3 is TGTGCCCTTCTTATAGCGGGCGCAGATACGCAGTATTTT. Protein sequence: CALLIAGADTQYF.

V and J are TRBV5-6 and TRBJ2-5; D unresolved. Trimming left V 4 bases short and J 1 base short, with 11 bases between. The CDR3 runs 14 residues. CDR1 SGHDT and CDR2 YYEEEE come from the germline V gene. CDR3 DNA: TGTGCCAGCAGCGCCCGGAAGTCCCAAGAGACCCAGTACTTC. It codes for CASSARKSQETQYF.

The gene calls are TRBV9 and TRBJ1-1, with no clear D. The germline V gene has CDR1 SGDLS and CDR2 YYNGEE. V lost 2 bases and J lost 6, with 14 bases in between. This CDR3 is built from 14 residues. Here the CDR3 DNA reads TGTGCCAGCAGCGTCTCCCCCCAGCTCGCTGAAGCTTTCTTT. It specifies CASSVSPQLAEAFF.

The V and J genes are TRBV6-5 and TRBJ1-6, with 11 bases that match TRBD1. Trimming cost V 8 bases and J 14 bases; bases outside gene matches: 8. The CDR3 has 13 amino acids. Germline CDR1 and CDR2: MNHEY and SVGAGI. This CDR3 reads CASGRTGGKALHF. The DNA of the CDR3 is TGTGCCAGCGGGCGGACAGGGGGCAAAGCCCTCCACTTT.

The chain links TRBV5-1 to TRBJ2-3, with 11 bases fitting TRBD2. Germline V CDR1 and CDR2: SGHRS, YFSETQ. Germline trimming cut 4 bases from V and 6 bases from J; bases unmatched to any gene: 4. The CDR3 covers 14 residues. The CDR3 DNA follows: TGCGCCAGCAGCGATAGCGGGGGGGCTGATACGCAGTATTTT. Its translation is CASSDSGGADTQYF. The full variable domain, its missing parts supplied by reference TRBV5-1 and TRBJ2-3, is KAGVTQTPRYLIKTRGQQVTLSCSPISGHRSVSWYQQTPGQGLQFLFEYFSETQRNKGNFPGRFSGRQFSNSRSEMNVSTLELGDSALYLCASSDSGGADTQYFGPGTRLTVL.